This T cell receptor (beta chain) stems from a study of T cell responses to AZD1222 COVID-19 vaccine. V was trimmed by 3 bases and J by 7 bases, leaving 6 bases between them. This CDR3 is 12 amino acids long. Assay used: immunoSEQ multiplex PCR; TCRdb lists only in-frame clones, some missing. The repertoire holds over 110,000 clones, with about 93% as singletons. The sample consisted of peripheral blood, taken on day 0 of AZD1222 vaccination. The receptor was isolated from an adult in good health. The V and J genes are TRBV12-3 or TRBV12-4 and TRBJ1-4, with no clear D. The CDR3: CASSFSREKLFF. The CDR3 region has the DNA TGTGCCAGCAGTTTCAGTCGTGAAAAACTGTTTTTT.